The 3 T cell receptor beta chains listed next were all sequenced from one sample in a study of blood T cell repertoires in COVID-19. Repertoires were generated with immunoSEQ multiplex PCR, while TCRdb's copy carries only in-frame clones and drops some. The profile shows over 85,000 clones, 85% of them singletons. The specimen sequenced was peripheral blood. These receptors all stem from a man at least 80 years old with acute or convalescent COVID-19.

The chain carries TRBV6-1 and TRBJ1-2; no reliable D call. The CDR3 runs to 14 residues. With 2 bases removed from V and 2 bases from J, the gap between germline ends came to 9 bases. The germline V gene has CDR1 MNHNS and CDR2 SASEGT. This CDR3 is CASSESRINYGYTF. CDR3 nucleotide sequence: TGTGCCAGCAGTGAAAGCAGGATCAACTATGGCTACACCTTC.

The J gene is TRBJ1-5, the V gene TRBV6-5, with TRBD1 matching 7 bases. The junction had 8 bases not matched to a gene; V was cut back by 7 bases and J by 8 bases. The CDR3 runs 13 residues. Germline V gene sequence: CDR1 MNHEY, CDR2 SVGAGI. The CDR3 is CASTRTGDEPQHF. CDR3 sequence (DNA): TGTGCCAGCACCCGTACAGGGGATGAGCCCCAGCATTTT.

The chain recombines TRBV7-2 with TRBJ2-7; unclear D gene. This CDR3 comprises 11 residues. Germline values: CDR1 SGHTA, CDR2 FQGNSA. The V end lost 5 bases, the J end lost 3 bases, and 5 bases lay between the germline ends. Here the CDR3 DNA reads TGTGCCAGCAGCCAACTCTACGAGCAGTACTTC. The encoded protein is CASSQLYEQYF.